This T cell receptor beta chain was found in a study of T cells in Graves' hyperthyroidism and ophthalmopathy. Overall study findings and caveats: Separation of ophthalmopathy from stable hyperthyroidism was achieved by a 13 V-J model. Blood held most thyroid clonotypes expanded above 0.001 frequency.

This clonotype was counted between two and nine times. Its antigen remains unknown. Amplified TCR beta CDR3 regions derived from RNA transcripts. When the TCR CDR3 underwent first-round RT-PCR, the HTBI primer set was used. TCRdb passed the multiplex PCR reads through MiXCR, listing each CDR3 protein once. The table includes 300,000 to 450,000 distinct CDR3 sequences, roughly an eighth detected once. This CDR3 is built from 14 residues. CDR1 is DFQATT, CDR2 SNEGSKA, per germline (reference sequence). After removal of 6 bases from V and 2 bases from J, the junction contained 6 bases not matched to a gene.

Sequenced sample: blood. V is TRBV20-1 and J is TRBJ2-1, with 8 bases matching TRBD2. This TCR came from a woman in her late teens or twenties with Graves' hyperthyroidism. DNA of the CDR3: TGCAGTGCCCGTCGGGGGGGGGCCTACAATGAGCAGTTCTTC. Translated: CSARRGGAYNEQFF.